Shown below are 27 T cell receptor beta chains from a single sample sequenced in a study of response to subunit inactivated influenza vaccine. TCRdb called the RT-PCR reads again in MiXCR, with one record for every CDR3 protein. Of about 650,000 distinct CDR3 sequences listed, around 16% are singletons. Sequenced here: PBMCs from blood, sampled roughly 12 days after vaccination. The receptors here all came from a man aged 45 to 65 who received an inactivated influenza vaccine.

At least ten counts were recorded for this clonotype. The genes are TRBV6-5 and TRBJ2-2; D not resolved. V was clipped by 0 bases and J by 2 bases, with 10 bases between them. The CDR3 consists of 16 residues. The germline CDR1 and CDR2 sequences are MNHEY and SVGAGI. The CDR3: CASSYSPGANTGELFF. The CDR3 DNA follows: TGTGCCAGCAGTTACTCGCCAGGCGCCAACACCGGGGAGCTGTTTTTT.

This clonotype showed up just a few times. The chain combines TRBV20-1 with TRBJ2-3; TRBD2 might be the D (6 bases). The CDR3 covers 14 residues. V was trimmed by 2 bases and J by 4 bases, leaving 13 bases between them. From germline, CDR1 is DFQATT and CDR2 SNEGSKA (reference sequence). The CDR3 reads CSARNGRGADTQYF. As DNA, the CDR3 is TGCAGTGCTAGAAACGGGAGAGGTGCAGATACGCAGTATTTT.

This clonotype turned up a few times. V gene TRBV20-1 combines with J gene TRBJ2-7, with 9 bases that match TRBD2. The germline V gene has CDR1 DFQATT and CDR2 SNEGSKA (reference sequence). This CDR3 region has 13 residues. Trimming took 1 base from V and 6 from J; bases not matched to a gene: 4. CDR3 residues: CSARGLAGLEQYF. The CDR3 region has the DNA TGCAGTGCTAGAGGGCTAGCGGGGCTCGAGCAGTACTTC.

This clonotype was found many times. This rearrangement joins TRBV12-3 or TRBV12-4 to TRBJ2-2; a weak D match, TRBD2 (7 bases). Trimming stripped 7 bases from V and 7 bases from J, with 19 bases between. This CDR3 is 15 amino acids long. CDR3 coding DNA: TGTGCCAGCATCCCCTTCGGGGGGCACGGCGGGGAGCTGTTTTTT. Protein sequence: CASIPFGGHGGELFF.

This CDR3 is CASSGGGTKETQYF. In DNA, the CDR3 is TGCGCCAGCAGCGGAGGGGGTACTAAAGAGACCCAGTACTTC. The V call is TRBV5-1, the J call TRBJ2-5, with D possibly being TRBD1 or TRBD2 (6 bases each). Germline-derived CDR1 and CDR2 are SGHRS and YFSETQ. V was cut by 4 bases and J by 3 bases, with 13 bases left in between. The CDR3 has 14 residues.

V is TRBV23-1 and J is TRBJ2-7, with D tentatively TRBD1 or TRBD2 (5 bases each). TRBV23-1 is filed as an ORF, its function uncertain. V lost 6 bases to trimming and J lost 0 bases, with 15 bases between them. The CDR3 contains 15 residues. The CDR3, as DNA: TGCGCCAGCAGCGGAGGACACCCACCCTCCTACGAGCAGTACTTC. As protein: CASSGGHPPSYEQYF.

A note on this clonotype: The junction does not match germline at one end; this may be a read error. DNA for the CDR3: TGCGCCAGCAGGCAAGATGGGAGACTAGGAAAAGAGACCCAGTACTTC. Amino acid sequence: CASRQDGRLGKETQYF. This rearrangement joins TRBV4-3 to TRBJ2-5; TRBD2 is a possible D gene (6 bases). Germline V gene data show CDR1 as LGHNA and CDR2 as YSLEER. The CDR3 is 16 amino acids.

CDR3 residues: CANRDRGTDTQYF. The DNA for the CDR3 is TGTGCCAACCGGGACAGGGGCACAGATACGCAGTATTTT. The chain carries TRBV10-3 and TRBJ2-3; 9 positions match TRBD1. CDR3 length: 13 residues. From germline, CDR1 is ENHRY and CDR2 SYGVKD. V was clipped by 10 bases and J by 1 base; unmatched bases: 3.

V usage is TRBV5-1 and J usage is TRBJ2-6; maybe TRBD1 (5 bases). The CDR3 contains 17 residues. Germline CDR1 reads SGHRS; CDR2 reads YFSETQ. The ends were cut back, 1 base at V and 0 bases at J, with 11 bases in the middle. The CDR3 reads CASSLRTFRSGANVLTF. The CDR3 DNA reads TGCGCCAGCAGCTTGCGGACATTCCGCTCTGGGGCCAACGTCCTGACTTTC. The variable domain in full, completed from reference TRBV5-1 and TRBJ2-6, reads KAGVTQTPRYLIKTRGQQVTLSCSPISGHRSVSWYQQTPGQGLQFLFEYFSETQRNKGNFPGRFSGRQFSNSRSEMNVSTLELGDSALYLCASSLRTFRSGANVLTFGAGSRLTVL.

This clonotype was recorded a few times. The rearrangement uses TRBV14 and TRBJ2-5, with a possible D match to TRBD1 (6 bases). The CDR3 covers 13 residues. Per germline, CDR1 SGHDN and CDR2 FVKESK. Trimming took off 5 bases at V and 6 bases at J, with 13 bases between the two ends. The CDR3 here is CASSGDRRKTQYF. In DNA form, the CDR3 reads TGTGCCAGCAGCGGCGACAGGCGAAAGACCCAGTACTTC.

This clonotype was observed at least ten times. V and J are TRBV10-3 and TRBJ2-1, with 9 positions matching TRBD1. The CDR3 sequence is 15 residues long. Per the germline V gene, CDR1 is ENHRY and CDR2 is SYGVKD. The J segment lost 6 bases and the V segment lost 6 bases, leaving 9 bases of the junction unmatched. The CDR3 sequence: CAIRGDRDPSNEQFF. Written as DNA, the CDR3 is TGTGCCATCAGGGGGGACAGGGACCCCAGCAATGAGCAGTTCTTC.

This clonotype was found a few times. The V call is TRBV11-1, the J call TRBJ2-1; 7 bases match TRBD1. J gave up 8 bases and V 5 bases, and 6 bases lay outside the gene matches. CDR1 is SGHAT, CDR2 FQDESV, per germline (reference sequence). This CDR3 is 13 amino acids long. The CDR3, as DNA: TGTGCCAGCAGCCTCGACAGGGCTGATGAGCAGTTCTTC. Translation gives CASSLDRADEQFF.

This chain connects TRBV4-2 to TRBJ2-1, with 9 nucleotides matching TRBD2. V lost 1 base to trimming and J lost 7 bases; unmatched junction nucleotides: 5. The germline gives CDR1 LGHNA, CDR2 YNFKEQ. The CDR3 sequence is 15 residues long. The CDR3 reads CASSQGREGVNEQFF. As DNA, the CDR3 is TGTGCCAGCAGCCAAGGGCGGGAGGGTGTGAATGAGCAGTTCTTC.

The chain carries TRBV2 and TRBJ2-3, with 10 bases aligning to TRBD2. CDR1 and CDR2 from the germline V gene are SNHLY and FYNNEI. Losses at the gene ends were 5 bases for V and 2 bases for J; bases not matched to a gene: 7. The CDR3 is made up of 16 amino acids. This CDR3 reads CASSHFTSGITDTQYF. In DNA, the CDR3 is TGTGCCAGCAGTCATTTCACTAGCGGGATCACAGATACGCAGTATTTT.

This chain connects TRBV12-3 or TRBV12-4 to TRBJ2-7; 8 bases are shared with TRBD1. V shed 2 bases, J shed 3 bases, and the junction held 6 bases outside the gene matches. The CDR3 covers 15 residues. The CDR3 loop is CASSLRRGHIYEQYF. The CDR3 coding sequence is TGTGCCAGCAGTTTACGCAGGGGGCATATCTACGAGCAGTACTTC.

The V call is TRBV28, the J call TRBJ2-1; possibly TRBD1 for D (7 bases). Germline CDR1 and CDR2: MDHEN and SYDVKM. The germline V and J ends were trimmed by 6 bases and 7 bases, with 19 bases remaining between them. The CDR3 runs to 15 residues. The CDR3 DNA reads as TGTGCCAGCAGCCCCGAGACAGGGAGGTTGAATGAGCAGTTCTTC. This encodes CASSPETGRLNEQFF.

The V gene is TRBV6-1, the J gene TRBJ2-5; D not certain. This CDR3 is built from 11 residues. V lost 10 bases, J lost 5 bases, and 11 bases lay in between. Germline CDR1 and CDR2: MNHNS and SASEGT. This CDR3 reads CATRFLETQYF. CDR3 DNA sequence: TGTGCCACTCGGTTCCTTGAGACCCAGTACTTC.

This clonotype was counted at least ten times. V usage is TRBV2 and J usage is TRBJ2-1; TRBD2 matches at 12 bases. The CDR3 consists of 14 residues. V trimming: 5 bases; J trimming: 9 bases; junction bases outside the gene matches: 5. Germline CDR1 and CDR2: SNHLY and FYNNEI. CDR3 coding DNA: TGTGCCAGCAGTCGCCTAGCGGGAGGGGGTGAGCAGTTCTTC. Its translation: CASSRLAGGGEQFF.

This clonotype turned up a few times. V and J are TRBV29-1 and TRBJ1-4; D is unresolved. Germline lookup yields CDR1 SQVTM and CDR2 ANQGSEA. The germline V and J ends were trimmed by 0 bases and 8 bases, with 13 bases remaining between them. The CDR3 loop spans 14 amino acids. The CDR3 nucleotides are TGCAGCGTTGAAGATCCCGAGACCAGGGAAAAACTGTTTTTT. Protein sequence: CSVEDPETREKLFF.

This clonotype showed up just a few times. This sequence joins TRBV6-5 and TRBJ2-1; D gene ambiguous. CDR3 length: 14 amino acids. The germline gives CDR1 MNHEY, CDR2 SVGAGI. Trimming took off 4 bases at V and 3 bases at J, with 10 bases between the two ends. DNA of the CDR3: TGTGCCAGCAGTTTCGGCAACTTCTACAATGAGCAGTTCTTC. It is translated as CASSFGNFYNEQFF.

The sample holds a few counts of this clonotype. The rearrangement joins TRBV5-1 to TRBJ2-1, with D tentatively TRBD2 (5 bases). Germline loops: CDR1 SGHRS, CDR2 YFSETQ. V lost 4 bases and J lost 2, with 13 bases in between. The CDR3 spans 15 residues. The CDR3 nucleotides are TGCGCCAGCAGCGAAGGAGGATTTACCTACAATGAGCAGTTCTTC. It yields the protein CASSEGGFTYNEQFF.

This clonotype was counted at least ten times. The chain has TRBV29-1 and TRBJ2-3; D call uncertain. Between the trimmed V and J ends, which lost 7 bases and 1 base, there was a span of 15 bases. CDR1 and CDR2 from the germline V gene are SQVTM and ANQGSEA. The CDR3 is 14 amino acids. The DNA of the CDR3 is TGCAGCGCCGAGTTCCCGGCAGGCACAGATACGCAGTATTTT. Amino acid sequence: CSAEFPAGTDTQYF.

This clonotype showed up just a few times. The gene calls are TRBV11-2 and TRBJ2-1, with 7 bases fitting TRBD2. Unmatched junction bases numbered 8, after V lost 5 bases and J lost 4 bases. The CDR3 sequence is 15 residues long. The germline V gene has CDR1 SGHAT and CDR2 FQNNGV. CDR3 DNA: TGTGCCAGCAGCCCCGGGTGGCGGGAGTACAATGAGCAGTTCTTC. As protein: CASSPGWREYNEQFF.

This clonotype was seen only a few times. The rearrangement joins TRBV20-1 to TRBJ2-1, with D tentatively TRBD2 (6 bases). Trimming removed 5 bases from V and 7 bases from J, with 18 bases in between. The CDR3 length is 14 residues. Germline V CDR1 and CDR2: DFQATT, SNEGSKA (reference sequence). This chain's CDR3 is CSAAPGLPSNEQFF. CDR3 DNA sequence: TGCAGTGCTGCACCGGGACTCCCCTCGAATGAGCAGTTCTTC.

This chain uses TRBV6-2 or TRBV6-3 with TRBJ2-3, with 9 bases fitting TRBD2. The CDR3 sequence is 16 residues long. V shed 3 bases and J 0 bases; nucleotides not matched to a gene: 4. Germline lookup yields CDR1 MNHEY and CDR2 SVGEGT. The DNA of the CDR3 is TGTGCCAGCAGTTATCCTAGCGGGACTAGCACAGATACGCAGTATTTT. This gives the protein CASSYPSGTSTDTQYF.

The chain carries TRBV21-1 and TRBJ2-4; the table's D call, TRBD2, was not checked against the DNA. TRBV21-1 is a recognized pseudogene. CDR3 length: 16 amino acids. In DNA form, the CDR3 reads TGTGCCAGCAGCAGGGAAGGACTAGCGGAACAAAACATTCAGTACTTC. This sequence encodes CASSREGLAEQNIQYF.

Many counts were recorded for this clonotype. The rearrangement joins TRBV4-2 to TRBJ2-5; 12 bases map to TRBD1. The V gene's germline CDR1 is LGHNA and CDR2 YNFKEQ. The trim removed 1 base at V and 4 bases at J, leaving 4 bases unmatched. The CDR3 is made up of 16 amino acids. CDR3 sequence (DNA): TGTGCCAGCAGCCAAGTGGGACAGGGGGCTGTAGAGACCCAGTACTTC. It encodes CASSQVGQGAVETQYF.